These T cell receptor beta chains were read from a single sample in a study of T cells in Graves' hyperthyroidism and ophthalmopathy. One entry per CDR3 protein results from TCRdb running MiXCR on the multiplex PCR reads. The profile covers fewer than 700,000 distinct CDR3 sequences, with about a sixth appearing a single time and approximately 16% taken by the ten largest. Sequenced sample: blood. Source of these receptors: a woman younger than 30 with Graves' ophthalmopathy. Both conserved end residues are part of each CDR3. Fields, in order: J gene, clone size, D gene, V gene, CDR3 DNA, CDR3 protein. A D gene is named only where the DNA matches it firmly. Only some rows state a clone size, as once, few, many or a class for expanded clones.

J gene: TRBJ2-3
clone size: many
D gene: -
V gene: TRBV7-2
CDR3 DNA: TGTGCCAGCAGCCAACTGGGGACCTACACAGATACGCAGTATTTT
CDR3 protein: CASSQLGTYTDTQYF

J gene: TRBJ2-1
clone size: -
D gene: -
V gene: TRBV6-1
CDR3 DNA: TGTGCCAGCAGCCCCCGTCGGGGTCTCAATGAGCAGTTCTTC
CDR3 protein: CASSPRRGLNEQFF

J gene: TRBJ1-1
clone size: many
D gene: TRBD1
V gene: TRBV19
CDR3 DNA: TGTGCCAGTAGTATAGTAGGGACAGGGGAAGCTGAAGCTTTCTTT
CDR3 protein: CASSIVGTGEAEAFF

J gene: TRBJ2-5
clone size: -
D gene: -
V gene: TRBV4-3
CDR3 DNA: TGCGCCAGCAGCCAAGAGTTCTCCAGGTACCAAGAGACCCAGTACTTC
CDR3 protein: CASSQEFSRYQETQYF

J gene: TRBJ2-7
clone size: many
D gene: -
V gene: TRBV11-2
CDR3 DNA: TGTGCCAGCAGCTTAAAGGGTTGGGAGACCAACTACGAGCAGTACTTC
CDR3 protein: CASSLKGWETNYEQYF

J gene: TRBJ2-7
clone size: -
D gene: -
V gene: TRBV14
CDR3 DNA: TGTGCCAGCAGCCAATGGGAAGACCCCTACGAGCAGTACTTC
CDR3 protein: CASSQWEDPYEQYF

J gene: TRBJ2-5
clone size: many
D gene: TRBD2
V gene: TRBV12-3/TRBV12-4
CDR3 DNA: TGTGCCAGCAGCGGGGGGACTAGCGCGTTACATTCCCCACAAGAGACCCAGTACTTC
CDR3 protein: CASSGGTSALHSPQETQYF

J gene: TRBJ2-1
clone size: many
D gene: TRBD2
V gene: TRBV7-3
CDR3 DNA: TGTGCCAGCAGCCCAGGGACTAACCTCAATGAGCAGTTCTTC
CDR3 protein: CASSPGTNLNEQFF

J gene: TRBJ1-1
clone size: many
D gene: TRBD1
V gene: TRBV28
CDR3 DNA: TGTGCCAGCAGTTTATTAGGGGGCCTCACTGAAGCTTTCTTT
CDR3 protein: CASSLLGGLTEAFF

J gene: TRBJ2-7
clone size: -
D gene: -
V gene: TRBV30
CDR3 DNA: TGTGCCTGGGCCCCCGGGACGATCTACGAGCAGTACTTC
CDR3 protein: CAWAPGTIYEQYF

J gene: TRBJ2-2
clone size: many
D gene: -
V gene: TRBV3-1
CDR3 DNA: TGTGCCAGCAGCCAAGGCCGCGGGGAGCTGTTTTTT
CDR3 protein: CASSQGRGELFF

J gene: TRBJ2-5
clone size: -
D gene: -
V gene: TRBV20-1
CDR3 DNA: TGCAGTGCTAGAGATAGGGGGGGGCCGGGGTTGGAGACCCAGTACTTC
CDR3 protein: CSARDRGGPGLETQYF

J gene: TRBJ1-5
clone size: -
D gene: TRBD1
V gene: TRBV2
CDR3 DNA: TGTGCCAGCATTGGATCAGGGGGAGGGGGAGTGGGCAATCAGCCCCAGCATTTT
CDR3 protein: CASIGSGGGGVGNQPQHF

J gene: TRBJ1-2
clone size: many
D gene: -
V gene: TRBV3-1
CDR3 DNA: TGTGCCAGCAGCCAAAAGGGCTTATTCGATGGCTACACCTTC
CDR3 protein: CASSQKGLFDGYTF

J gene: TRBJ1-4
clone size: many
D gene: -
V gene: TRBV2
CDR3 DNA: TGTGCCAGCAGTGATGCAGGGATGGGAGAAGAAAAACTGTTTTTT
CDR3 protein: CASSDAGMGEEKLFF

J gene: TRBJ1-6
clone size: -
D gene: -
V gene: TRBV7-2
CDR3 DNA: TGTGCCAGCAGCTTCAGGAACCCCTATAGTTCACCCCTCCACTTT
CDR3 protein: CASSFRNPYSSPLHF

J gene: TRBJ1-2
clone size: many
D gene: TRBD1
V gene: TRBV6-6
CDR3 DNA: TGTGCCAGCAGCTACTCAGGACAGGAGATAGGCTACACCTTC
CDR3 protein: CASSYSGQEIGYTF

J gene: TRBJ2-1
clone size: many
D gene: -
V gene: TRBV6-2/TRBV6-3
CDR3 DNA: TGTGCCAGCAGTCCAGGGGCTCTAGCCTGGGACGATGAGCAGTTCTTC
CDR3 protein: CASSPGALAWDDEQFF

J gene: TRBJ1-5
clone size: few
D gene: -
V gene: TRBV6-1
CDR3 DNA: TGTGCCAGCAGTGGGGGGGGGGCAGGCTATCAGCCCCAGCATTTT
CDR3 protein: CASSGGGAGYQPQHF

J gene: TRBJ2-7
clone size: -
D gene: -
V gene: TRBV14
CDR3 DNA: TGTGCCAGCAGCCAGATCCCCGGGAACTCCTACGAGCAGTACTTC
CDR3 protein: CASSQIPGNSYEQYF

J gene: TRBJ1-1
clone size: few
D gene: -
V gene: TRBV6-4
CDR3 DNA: TGTGCCAGCAGTGAAGTCCCAGGAGCAACTGAAGCTTTCTTT
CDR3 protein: CASSEVPGATEAFF

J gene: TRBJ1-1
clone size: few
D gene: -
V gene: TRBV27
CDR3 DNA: TGTGCCAGCAGCCTCTTACAGGGTCGAGCTTTCTTT
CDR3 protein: CASSLLQGRAFF

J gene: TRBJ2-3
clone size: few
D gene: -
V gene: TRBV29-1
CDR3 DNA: TGCAGCGTTGAAGGGGGGCAGGTGGATACGCAGTATTTT
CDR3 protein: CSVEGGQVDTQYF

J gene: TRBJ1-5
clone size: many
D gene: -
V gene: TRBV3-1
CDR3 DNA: TGTGCCAGCAGCCAAGATAGCGTCTCTCAGCCCCAGCATTTT
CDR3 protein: CASSQDSVSQPQHF

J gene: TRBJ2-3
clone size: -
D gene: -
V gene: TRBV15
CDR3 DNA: TGTGCCACCAGCAGAGTCGGTTCTAGCACAGATACGCAGTATTTT
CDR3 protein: CATSRVGSSTDTQYF

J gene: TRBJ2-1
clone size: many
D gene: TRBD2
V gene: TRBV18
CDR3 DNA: TGTGCCAGCTCACTTCTACCGGCGGGAGAGGGTGCACTCAATGAGCAGTTCTTC
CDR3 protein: CASSLLPAGEGALNEQFF

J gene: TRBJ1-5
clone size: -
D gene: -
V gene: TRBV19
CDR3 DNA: TGTGCCAGTAGTATGGCCCCAGGGGTGGGGCAGCCCCAGCATTTT
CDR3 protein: CASSMAPGVGQPQHF